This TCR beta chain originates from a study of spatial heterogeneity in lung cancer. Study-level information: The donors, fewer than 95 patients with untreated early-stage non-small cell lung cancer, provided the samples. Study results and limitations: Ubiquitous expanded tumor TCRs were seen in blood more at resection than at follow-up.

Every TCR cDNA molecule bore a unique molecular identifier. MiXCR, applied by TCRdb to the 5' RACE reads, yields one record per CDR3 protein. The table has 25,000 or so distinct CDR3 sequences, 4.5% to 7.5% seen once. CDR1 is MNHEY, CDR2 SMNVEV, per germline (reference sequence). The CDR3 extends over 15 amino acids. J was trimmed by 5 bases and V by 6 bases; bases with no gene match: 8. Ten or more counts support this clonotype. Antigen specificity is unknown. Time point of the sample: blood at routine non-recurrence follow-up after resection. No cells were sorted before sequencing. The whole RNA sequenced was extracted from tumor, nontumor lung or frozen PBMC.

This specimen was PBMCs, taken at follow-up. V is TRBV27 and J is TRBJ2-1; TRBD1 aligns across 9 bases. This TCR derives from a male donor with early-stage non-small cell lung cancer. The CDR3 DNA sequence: TGTGCCAGCAGAAAGGACAGGGGCGCAAACAATGAGCAGTTCTTC. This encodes CASRKDRGANNEQFF.